These T cell receptor beta chains were read from a single sample in a study of blood T cell repertoires in COVID-19. Profiling relied on immunoSEQ multiplex PCR, and the TCRdb table lists in-frame clones only, not all of them. The repertoire holds roughly 150,000 clones, with about 83% as singletons. Sequencing input: peripheral blood. All receptors derive from a woman aged 70-85 years who had recovered from COVID-19. Each CDR3 is given without its conserved first and last residue. A D gene is named only where the DNA matches it firmly.

v_call d_call cdr3_aa
TRBV6-2/TRBV6-3 TRBD2 ASSPSGGFYNEQF
TRBV5-4 . ASSLAGETTEAF
TRBV2 . ASRVTLNTEAF
TRBV7-9 TRBD2 ASSSPGSGEVEQY
TRBV5-6 . ASSLPLEAVDEQF
TRBV27 . ASSPPGQPQH
TRBV12-5 . ASGLALRDTQY
TRBV6-4 . ASSDTGFGSEQF
TRBV5-3 TRBD1 ARRPDRATDYGYT
TRBV5-5 . ASNSYGNTEAF
TRBV6-2/TRBV6-3 . ASSPHGWDTGQETQY
TRBV5-6 TRBD1 ASSLGTGGEKLF
TRBV11-2 . ASSRVVSPLH
TRBV28 TRBD2 ASSLAGGVVNEQF
TRBV29-1 . SVATQSNTEAF
TRBV4-2 . ASSQEPGTSNTGELF
TRBV3-1/TRBV3-2 TRBD2 ASSRPGLAGDHTDTQY
TRBV19 . ASSIVLADYYEQY
TRBV2 . ASGRGVADTQY
TRBV24-1 . ATSDPGAGWRNTIY
TRBV7-3 TRBD2 ASSSLGLAGGGDTQY
TRBV7-2 TRBD2 ASSFGRSGDSYEQY
TRBV27 TRBD1 ASSLSGQGSSYEQY
TRBV6-6 . ASTPLGERTEAF
TRBV9 . ASSANGLPLH
TRBV4-2 TRBD2 ASSQEGTSRAYEQY
TRBV18 . ASSPLGTEAF
TRBV7-2 . ASSLRLRDTQY
TRBV6-2/TRBV6-3 . ASSPPGSSYNEQF
TRBV4-3 TRBD1 ASSQAQGVGGYT
TRBV18 TRBD2 ASSQTSGRSDTQY
TRBV7-3 TRBD1 ASSPGWDRENTEAF
TRBV28 . ASSPPGGSGGNTIY
TRBV4-1 TRBD1 ASSPRDRGDPGTDTQY
TRBV9 . ASSPLGRGGNSPLH
TRBV28 . ASSLGGLRNQPQH
TRBV6-5 TRBD1 ASTRTGGLIGELF
TRBV18 . ASSEQAEAF
TRBV24-1 TRBD2 ATSGLASTDTQY
TRBV12-3/TRBV12-4 TRBD1 ASSLARGDTQY
TRBV19 . ASSIGVRGQPQH
TRBV5-6 TRBD1 ASSAPGQGKSGKGETQY
TRBV2 TRBD1 ASSGQGMRYGYT
TRBV28 TRBD2 ASSLGLAGFTDTQY
TRBV6-6 . ASSYMADNQPQH
TRBV28 . ASTSPVTIY
TRBV9 . ASGSTGDTEAF
TRBV18 . ASSRGSSNQPQH
TRBV2 . ASRYRVGNEKLF
TRBV7-9 TRBD2 ASSPAGVSTDTQY
TRBV19 . ASSQGGTAYEQY
TRBV28 . ASSFGWGAGNTIY
TRBV6-2/TRBV6-3 TRBD1 ASSYRDRAGEKLF
TRBV4-3 TRBD1 ASSQTGTGVEQY
TRBV10-3 . AISERGGDSGNTIY
TRBV7-9 . ASSPRRGGTEAF